This T cell receptor (beta chain) was sequenced in a study of vaccination and CD4 T cells after COVID-19. Regarding the study as a whole: Convalescent patients had 304 of 307 vaccine-specific clones showing spike mono-reactivity.

This clonotype ranks as medium-sized. The antigen remains unidentified. Stated treatment: roughly ten-day PBMC culture with coronavirus spike peptide pools or control peptides (ViraFEST assay). CDR1 and CDR2 from the germline V gene are SGHTA and FQGTGA. The CDR3 has 13 amino acids. Trimming stripped 2 bases from V and 6 bases from J, with 10 bases between. The study sequenced cultured CD4+ T cell DNA using the Oncomine TCR Beta short-read assay. TCRdb re-called the PCR reads through MiXCR, storing one row per CDR3 protein. The sample carries some 6,600 distinct CDR3 sequences, about 20% recorded once.

The sample in question was CD4+ T cells from blood, cultured in vitro, obtained after SARS-CoV-2 vaccination. The chain employs TRBV7-3 and TRBJ2-5, with D perhaps assigned TRBD1 or TRBD2 (6 bases each). The clonotype was recovered from a human donor who had recovered from COVID-19. CDR3 region: CASSLLGGQTQYF. Here the CDR3 DNA reads TGTGCCAGCAGCTTACTTGGGGGGCAGACCCAGTACTTC.